This T cell receptor beta chain comes out of a study of T cells in Graves' hyperthyroidism and ophthalmopathy. For the diagnoses, clinical symptoms, serum thyroxine and TRAb, thyroid ultrasound and orbital computed tomography were used. On this clonotype: Being one base from a much bigger clone, this may be a read error.

CDR3 length: 13 amino acids. V dropped 1 base and J dropped 6 bases, with 9 bases sitting between them. Germline CDR1 LGHDT, CDR2 YNNKEL (reference sequence). RNA transcripts gave rise to amplified TCR beta CDR3 regions. A set of HTBI primers served as the primers for a first-round RT-PCR of the TCR CDR3. TCRdb reanalysed the multiplex PCR reads using MiXCR and keeps one entry per CDR3 protein. The repertoire includes 300,000 to 450,000 distinct CDR3 sequences, 15% to 18% of them detected once, and roughly 25% sits in the top ten. The rearrangement links TRBV3-1 to TRBJ1-1; D not certain. Sequencing input: blood. The sequence derives from a young woman with Graves' hyperthyroidism that later progressed to Graves' ophthalmopathy. CDR3 in DNA: TGTGCCAGCAGCCAAGGGGAGGGCCCTGAAGCTTTCTTT. This gives the protein CASSQGEGPEAFF.